Shown below are 8 T cell receptor beta chains from a single sample sequenced in a study of T cells in Graves' hyperthyroidism and ophthalmopathy. Amplified TCR beta CDR3 regions derived from RNA transcripts. HTBI primers were used for first-round RT-PCR of the TCR CDR3. TCRdb used MiXCR to reprocess the multiplex PCR reads, holding one entry per CDR3 protein. The table includes fewer than 650,000 distinct CDR3 sequences, 12% to 15% detected once. The specimen sequenced was blood. Receptor source: a woman aged 18-30 years with Graves' ophthalmopathy.

This clonotype appeared many times. V gene TRBV13 combines with J gene TRBJ2-7; perhaps TRBD1 as D (5 bases). In germline, CDR1 is PRHDT, CDR2 FYEKMQ (reference sequence). The CDR3 length is 16 residues. V was clipped by 5 bases and J by 2 bases, with 19 bases between them. CDR3 sequence (DNA): TGTGCCAGCAGCGTACGGCTAGGGGCACAGACCTACGAGCAGTACTTC. Protein product: CASSVRLGAQTYEQYF.

This clonotype was found many times. The V gene is TRBV7-2, the J gene TRBJ2-7; D may be TRBD2 (6 bases). Germline loops: CDR1 SGHTA, CDR2 FQGNSA. The CDR3 has 14 amino acids. V lost 3 bases and J lost 4, with 13 bases in between. CDR3 amino acids: CASSFLLAPYEQYF. CDR3 DNA: TGTGCCAGCAGCTTTTTACTAGCTCCTTACGAGCAGTACTTC.

The chain carries TRBV30 and TRBJ1-3; possibly TRBD1 for D (5 bases). This CDR3 contains 15 residues. The germline V gene encodes CDR1 GTSNPN and CDR2 SVGIG (reference sequence). Trimming cost V 2 bases and J 3 bases, with 14 bases left between them. The DNA for the CDR3 is TGTGCCTGGAGTAACATCGGGACGGTTGGAAACACCATATATTTT. Residues: CAWSNIGTVGNTIYF.

This clonotype was seen at least ten times. This rearrangement joins TRBV28 to TRBJ2-7; a possible D gene is TRBD1 (5 bases). This CDR3 has 18 residues. Germline CDR1 and CDR2: MDHEN and SYDVKM. V dropped 3 bases and J dropped 4 bases, with 25 bases sitting between them. CDR3 nucleotides: TGTGCCAGCAGTTTTGAGCTATCCCACCGCCAGGGCAAATACGAGCAGTACTTC. Translation gives CASSFELSHRQGKYEQYF.

In this sample, this clonotype turned up many times. The chain joins TRBV12-3 or TRBV12-4 to TRBJ1-5, with TRBD1 matching over 8 bases. The CDR3 contains 14 residues. J lost 7 bases, V lost 6 bases, and 8 bases had no gene match. CDR3 sequence reads: CASSQVTGGQPQHF. The CDR3 nucleotides read TGTGCCAGCAGCCAGGTTACAGGGGGACAGCCCCAGCATTTT.

The V and J genes are TRBV6-1 and TRBJ1-5, with 7 bases identical to TRBD1. The germline CDR1 and CDR2 sequences are MNHNS and SASEGT. CDR3 size: 20 residues. The V segment lost 5 bases and the J segment 4 bases; nucleotides outside the gene matches: 23. The chain's CDR3 is CASSPSDRVYLEWGNQPQHF. The DNA of the CDR3 is TGTGCCAGCAGTCCGTCAGACAGGGTATATCTAGAATGGGGAAATCAGCCCCAGCATTTT.

This clonotype has more than one count but fewer than ten. The CDR3 here is CASSYLAALGTEAFF. The CDR3 DNA is TGTGCCAGCAGTTACTTGGCAGCCTTGGGGACTGAAGCTTTCTTT. This sequence joins TRBV6-2 or TRBV6-3 and TRBJ1-1; no clear D gene. With 1 base removed from V and 5 bases from J, the gap between germline ends came to 14 bases. Germline CDR1 reads MNHEY; CDR2 reads SVGEGT. The CDR3 contains 15 residues.

This clonotype was recorded at least ten times. The gene calls are TRBV11-3 and TRBJ1-2, with unresolved D. This CDR3 is built from 13 residues. Trimming removed 3 bases from V and 8 bases from J, with 13 bases in between. Germline loops: CDR1 SGHNT, CDR2 YENEEA. CDR3 residues: CASSLRSGKGYTF. CDR3 bases: TGTGCCAGCAGCTTGAGATCGGGCAAGGGCTACACCTTC.